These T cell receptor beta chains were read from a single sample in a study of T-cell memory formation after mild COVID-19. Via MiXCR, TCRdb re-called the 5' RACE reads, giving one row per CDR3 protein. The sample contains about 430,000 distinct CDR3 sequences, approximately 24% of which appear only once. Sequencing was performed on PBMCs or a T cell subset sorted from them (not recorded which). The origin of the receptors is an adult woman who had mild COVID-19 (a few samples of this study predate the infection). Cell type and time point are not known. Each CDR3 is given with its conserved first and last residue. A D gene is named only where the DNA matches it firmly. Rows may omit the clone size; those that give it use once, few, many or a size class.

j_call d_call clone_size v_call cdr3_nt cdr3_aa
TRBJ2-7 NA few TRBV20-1 TGCAGTGCTAGAGACGTGGGCCCAGGGGTGTACTTC CSARDVGPGVYF
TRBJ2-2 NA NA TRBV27 TGTGCCAGCAGGACGTATGATGGAAACACCGGGGAGCTGTTTTTT CASRTYDGNTGELFF
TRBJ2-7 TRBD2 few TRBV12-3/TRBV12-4 TGTGCCAGCAGTCAACGGGGGGGGCCCTCCTACGAGCAGTACTTC CASSQRGGPSYEQYF
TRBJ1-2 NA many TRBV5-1 TGCGCCAGCAGCTTGGGACAGGACGGCTACACCTTC CASSLGQDGYTF
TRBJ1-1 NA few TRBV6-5 TGTGCCAGCACCGCCACGACGCGAAACACTGAAGCTTTCTTT CASTATTRNTEAFF
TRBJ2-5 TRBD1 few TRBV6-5 TGTGCCAGCAGTCGACAGGGTATAGAGACCCAGTACTTC CASSRQGIETQYF
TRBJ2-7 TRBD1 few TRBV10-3 TGTGCCATCAATACCGGGACAGGGGGCGAGCAGTACTTC CAINTGTGGEQYF
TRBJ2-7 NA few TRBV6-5 TGTGCCAGCAGTTACTCATCTTCTCCTGGCGGCGAGCAGTACTTC CASSYSSSPGGEQYF
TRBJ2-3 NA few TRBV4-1 TGCGCCAGCAGCCAAGTCGGTGGGGGGGCCGGAGATACGCAGTATTTT CASSQVGGGAGDTQYF
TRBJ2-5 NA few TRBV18 TGTGCCAGCTCACCGGGAACCGTTGGAGAGACCCAGTACTTC CASSPGTVGETQYF
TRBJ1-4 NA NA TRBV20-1 TGCAGTGCTAGCAGGCCGAATGAAAAACTGTTTTTT CSASRPNEKLFF
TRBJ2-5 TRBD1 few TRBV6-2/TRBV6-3 TGTGCCAGCAGTCGGACAGGGTATATTCAAGAGACCCAGTACTTC CASSRTGYIQETQYF
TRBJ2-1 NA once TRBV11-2 TGTGCCAGCAGCTTGACGCGCGTACGACGTTGGCTCCGTTACAATGAGCAGTTCTTC CASSLTRVRRWLRYNEQFF
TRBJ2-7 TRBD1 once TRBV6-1 TGTGCCAGCAGGCTAGGGACAGGGTCCTACGAGCAGTACTTC CASRLGTGSYEQYF
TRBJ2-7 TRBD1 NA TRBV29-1 TGCAGCGTTGACTCACCAAGGGGGCAGGGGCAGTACTTC CSVDSPRGQGQYF
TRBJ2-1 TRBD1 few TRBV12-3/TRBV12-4 TGTGCCAGCAGTTCCGGGACAGTGAACTACAATGAGCAGTTCTTC CASSSGTVNYNEQFF
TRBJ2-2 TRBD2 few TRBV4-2 TGTGCCAGCAGCCAAGATACTGGCGGGAGAGGTACCGGGGAGCTGTTTTTT CASSQDTGGRGTGELFF
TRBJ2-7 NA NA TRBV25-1 TGTGCCAGCAGTGGGCGACAGGCCCACGAGCAGTACTTC CASSGRQAHEQYF
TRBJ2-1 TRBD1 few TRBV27 TGTGCCAGCAGTCCGCGCGGGACAGGCCGGAATGAGCAGTTCTTC CASSPRGTGRNEQFF
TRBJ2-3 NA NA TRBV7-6 TGTGCCAGCAGTCAAGATCATAGGAGCGCGGGCACAGATACGCAGTATTTT CASSQDHRSAGTDTQYF
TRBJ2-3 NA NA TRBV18 TGTGCCAGCTCACCTTCGGCTAGAGTCACAGATACGCAGTATTTT CASSPSARVTDTQYF
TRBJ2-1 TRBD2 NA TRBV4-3 TGCGCCAGCAGCCCGGGGGGACCCGAGCCCCATGAGCAGTTCTTC CASSPGGPEPHEQFF
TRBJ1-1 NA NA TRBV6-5 TGTGCCAGCAGTTACCGAGGGGTCACTGAAGCTTTCTTT CASSYRGVTEAFF
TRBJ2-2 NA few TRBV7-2 TGTGCCAGCAGCTTCCACCTACAGGCCGGGGAGCTGTTTTTT CASSFHLQAGELFF
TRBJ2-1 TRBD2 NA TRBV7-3 TGTGCCAGCAGCTTCGGGCGGGAGTTCGATGAGCAGTTCTTC CASSFGREFDEQFF
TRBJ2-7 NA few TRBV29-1 TGCAGCGTAAGGGTTTCTCCGGGGGAGCAGTACTTC CSVRVSPGEQYF
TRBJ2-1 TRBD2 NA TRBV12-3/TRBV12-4 TGTGCCAGCAGAGCTAGCTACGGGAGGTGGTCCTACAATGAGCAGTTCTTC CASRASYGRWSYNEQFF
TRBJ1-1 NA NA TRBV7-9 TGTGCCGGCCGGACTGTGAACACTGAAGCTTTCTTT CAGRTVNTEAFF
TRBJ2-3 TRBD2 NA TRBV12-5 TGTGCTAGTGGTTTGGTTCTAGCGGGAGTTGAAGATACGCAGTATTTT CASGLVLAGVEDTQYF
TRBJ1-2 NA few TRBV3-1 TGTGCCAGCAGCGAAGACAGCTGGGGCTATGGCTACACCTTC CASSEDSWGYGYTF
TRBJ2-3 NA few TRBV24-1 TGTGCCACCAGTGGTAGGTTCGGACTCACCACAGATACGCAGTATTTT CATSGRFGLTTDTQYF
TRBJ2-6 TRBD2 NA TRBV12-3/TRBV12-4 TGTGCCAGCAGTACCCGACTAGCGGTTAGCTCTGGGGCCAACGTCCTGACTTTC CASSTRLAVSSGANVLTF
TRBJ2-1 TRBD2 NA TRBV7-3 TGTGCCAGCAGCTCAGGACTAGCGGGGGCCACCTACAATGAGCAGTTCTTC CASSSGLAGATYNEQFF
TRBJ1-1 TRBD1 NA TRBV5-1 TGCGCCAGCAGCCAAGACAGGGTTTATGAAGCTTTCTTT CASSQDRVYEAFF
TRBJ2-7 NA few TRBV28 TGTGCCAGCAGTCCCGCCGGGGTACTCTACGAGCAGTACTTC CASSPAGVLYEQYF